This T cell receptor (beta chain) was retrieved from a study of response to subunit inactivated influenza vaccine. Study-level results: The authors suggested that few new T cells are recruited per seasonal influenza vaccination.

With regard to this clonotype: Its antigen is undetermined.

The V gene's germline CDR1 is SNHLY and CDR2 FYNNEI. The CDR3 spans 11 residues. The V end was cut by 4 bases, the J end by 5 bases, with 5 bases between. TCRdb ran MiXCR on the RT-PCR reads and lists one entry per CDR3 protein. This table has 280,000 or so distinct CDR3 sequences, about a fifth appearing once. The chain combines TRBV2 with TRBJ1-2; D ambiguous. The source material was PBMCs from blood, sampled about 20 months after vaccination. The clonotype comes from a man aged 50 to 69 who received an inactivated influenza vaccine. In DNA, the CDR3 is TGTGCCAGCAGTGGGGAGTATGGCTACACCTTC. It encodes CASSGEYGYTF.